The clone carrying this TCR beta chain came up many times. Antigen: not known. The sample comes from a study of T cells in Graves' hyperthyroidism and ophthalmopathy. General study results and limits: Blood held most thyroid clonotypes expanded above 0.001 frequency. The model made its ophthalmopathy prediction, and onset followed a median around six months later.

RNA transcripts yielded amplified TCR beta CDR3 regions. RT-PCR in the first round (using the HTBI primer set) targeted the TCR CDR3. TCRdb analysed the multiplex PCR reads with MiXCR anew, one entry per CDR3 protein. This sample has about 560,000 distinct CDR3 sequences, with 16% found just once. The V gene's germline CDR1 is SGHTS and CDR2 YDEGEE. The CDR3 sequence is 15 residues long. The ends lost 5 bases at V and 2 bases at J; junction bases unmatched: 5. The hyperthyroidism was newly diagnosed and had lasted under 2 months; the patients were aged 18 to 65. Sequenced input: blood. The chain has TRBV5-8 and TRBJ2-5; 11 nucleotides align to TRBD2. This clonotype was sampled from a woman between 18 and 30 years old with Graves' hyperthyroidism. CDR3 DNA: TGTGCCAGCAGTTACGGGACTAGCGGTCAAGAGACCCAGTACTTC. Residues: CASSYGTSGQETQYF.